One and the same sample provided the 12 T cell receptor beta chains below, sequenced in a study of blood T cell repertoires in COVID-19. Some clones are missing from TCRdb's copy, which holds only in-frame ones; the method was immunoSEQ multiplex PCR. This sample yields approximately 100,000 clones, of which around 80% are seen a single time; 14% belongs to the top ten. The sequenced sample was peripheral blood. The source of these receptors is a woman in her sixties or seventies with acute or convalescent COVID-19.

The J gene is TRBJ2-3, the V gene TRBV7-9, with 11 bases aligning to TRBD2. Germline V gene sequence: CDR1 SEHNR, CDR2 FQNEAQ (reference sequence). After removal of 3 bases from V and 4 bases from J, the junction contained 6 bases not matched to a gene. The CDR3 consists of 16 residues. CDR3 DNA sequence: TGTGCCAGCAGCTTTGGTAGCGGGGGGGCACCAGATACGCAGTATTTT. The encoded protein is CASSFGSGGAPDTQYF.

The CDR3 loop is CASSAYEQYF. CDR3 in DNA: TGTGCCAGCAGCGCCTACGAGCAGTACTTC. The chain couples TRBV2 to TRBJ2-7, with D unclear. The CDR3 totals 10 residues. Germline values: CDR1 SNHLY, CDR2 FYNNEI. Trimming cost V 6 bases and J 2 bases, with 2 bases left between them.

This clone came up once. V gene TRBV6-6 combines with J gene TRBJ2-2; 7 bases are a match to TRBD2. The CDR3 is 16 amino acids. CDR1 and CDR2 (germline): MNHNY, SVGAGI (reference sequence). The V segment lost 5 bases and the J segment 1 base; nucleotides outside the gene matches: 7. CDR3 DNA: TGTGCCAGCAGTGGCCTTAGCGGGCTGAACACCGGGGAGCTGTTTTTT. Translated, it gives CASSGLSGLNTGELFF.

The CDR3 loop reads CASSQDRANTEAFF. The CDR3 region has the DNA TGCGCCAGCAGCCAAGACAGGGCGAACACTGAAGCTTTCTTT. V is TRBV5-1 and J is TRBJ1-1; TRBD1 agrees at 7 bases. J gave up 1 base and V 4 bases, and 4 bases lay outside the gene matches. Germline V gene sequence: CDR1 SGHRS, CDR2 YFSETQ. This CDR3 has 14 amino acids.

The chain links TRBV6-5 to TRBJ2-1, with 7 positions matching TRBD1. The CDR3 runs 15 residues. Germline-derived CDR1 and CDR2 are MNHEY and SVGAGI. V lost 10 bases, J lost 0 bases, and 9 bases stayed unmatched. Here the CDR3 reads CAILLRDSSYNEQFF. The CDR3 DNA is TGTGCCATCCTACTCCGGGACAGCTCCTACAATGAGCAGTTCTTC.

The chain carries TRBV6-5 and TRBJ2-7, with TRBD1 matching 8 bases. Looked up from germline, CDR1 is MNHEY and CDR2 is SVGAGI. The CDR3 is 15 amino acids. Germline trimming cut 6 bases from V and 3 bases from J; bases unmatched to any gene: 10. CDR3 residues: CASRVFRGPGYEQYF. CDR3 sequence (DNA): TGTGCCAGCAGAGTCTTCAGGGGGCCCGGCTACGAGCAGTACTTC.

In DNA form, the CDR3 reads TGTGCCAGCTCACCATCCGGGACTAGCGCCTACAATGAGCAGTTCTTC. Its translation: CASSPSGTSAYNEQFF. This sequence joins TRBV18 and TRBJ2-1, with 10 bases that match TRBD2. CDR3 length: 16 residues. Losses at the gene ends were 2 bases for V and 2 bases for J; bases not matched to a gene: 3. CDR1 KGHSH and CDR2 LQKENI come from the germline V gene.

This sequence joins TRBV3-1 (or the pseudogene TRBV3-2) and TRBJ1-3, with D perhaps matching TRBD1 (5 bases). CDR3 length: 16 amino acids. Germline CDR1 reads LGHDT; CDR2 reads YNNKEL (reference sequence). Trimming left V 1 base short and J 2 bases short, with 12 bases between. CDR3: CASSQGVGVTGNTIYF. In DNA form, the CDR3 reads TGTGCCAGCAGCCAAGGGGTAGGGGTTACTGGAAACACCATATATTTT.

This clone was observed a single time. V is TRBV11-2 and J is TRBJ1-6; no definite D call. CDR1 SGHAT and CDR2 FQNNGV come from the germline V gene. V lost 1 base to trimming and J lost 5 bases, with 6 bases between them. The CDR3 covers 14 residues. In DNA form, the CDR3 reads TGTGCCAGCAGCTTAGGGCAGGATAATTCACCCCTCCACTTT. Translating gives CASSLGQDNSPLHF.

The rearrangement uses TRBV6-5 and TRBJ1-1, with D unclear. The V gene's germline CDR1 is MNHEY and CDR2 SVGAGI. This CDR3 is built from 10 residues. The V end was cut by 8 bases, the J end by 11 bases, with 12 bases between. The CDR3 protein is CASATIAAFF. The CDR3 DNA sequence: TGTGCCAGCGCAACCATTGCGGCTTTCTTT.

This chain joins TRBV5-1 and TRBJ2-1, with 10 bases that match TRBD2. CDR3 length: 16 amino acids. The junction had 8 bases not matched to a gene; V was cut back by 0 bases and J by 8 bases. Germline CDR1 is SGHRS and CDR2 is YFSETQ. The CDR3 bases are TGCGCCAGCAGCTTGGTTACTAGCGGGAAAGTCGATGAGCAGTTCTTC. Translating gives CASSLVTSGKVDEQFF.

Only one count was recorded for this clone. The gene calls are TRBV27 and TRBJ2-1; possible D gene TRBD1, 6 bases. Between the trimmed V and J ends, which lost 4 bases and 4 bases, there was a span of 8 bases. The CDR3 loop spans 13 amino acids. Germline-derived CDR1 and CDR2 are MNHEY and SMNVEV (reference sequence). DNA of the CDR3: TGTGCCAGCAGTTCTACAGGGTACAATGAGCAGTTCTTC. This gives the protein CASSSTGYNEQFF.